The clone carrying this TCR beta chain showed up just once. The antigen remains undetermined. The data stem from a study of tumor-infiltrating lymphocytes in primary liver carcinoma. Looking at the study overall: Each of the samples returned roughly 3.65 to 7.5 million productive TCRbeta reads (a yield similar across tissue types).

Whole-study results and caveats: Blood had a significantly lower top-250-clone fraction than tumors did (p = 0.039).

Looked up from germline, CDR1 is SGHRS and CDR2 is YFSETQ. V dropped 5 bases and J dropped 15; count of bases not matched to a gene: 11. The CDR3 length is 13 residues. The source material, roughly 18-30 mg of unsorted bulk tissue, was used to co-extract RNA and DNA. Surgical resection was used to treat these primary liver carcinoma patients. Sampling targeted five separate regions of each tumor, which included the tumor centre. The authors made TCR beta cDNA from around 500 ng total RNA with a constant-region primer. Each TCR beta library was derived from three nested multiplex PCR rounds that employed slightly modified ARM-PCR. The first two PCR rounds used TRBV1-TRBV30 primers with a Cbeta primer, nine to ten cycles each. TCRdb independently ran MiXCR on the multiplex PCR reads; one entry per CDR3 protein. The data hold about 99,000 distinct CDR3 sequences, with about three quarters observed a single time.

The J gene is TRBJ2-1, the V gene TRBV5-1, with 10 bases that match TRBD2. This sequence originates from a woman aged 55-69 years with primary liver carcinoma and hepatitis B virus infection. Material for sequencing was liver tumor tissue from sampling region 5. Described subset: tumor region T5, tumor centre. The CDR3 nucleotides read TGCGCCAGCAGGCTGGGGAGCGGGAGGGCCCCGTTCTTC. Amino acids: CASRLGSGRAPFF.